This T cell receptor beta chain was sequenced for a study of preoperative IRX-2 immunotherapy in early breast cancer. The protocol was immunoSEQ multiplex PCR, while the TCRdb copy is restricted to in-frame clones and leaves out a portion. The sample records about 98,000 clones, 86% being singletons. Described treatment: preoperative locoregional IRX-2 cytokine immunotherapy. Germline V gene sequence: CDR1 SQVTM, CDR2 ANQGSEA. Trimming took 7 bases from V and 8 from J, leaving 21 bases between them. This CDR3 is 14 amino acids long. This receptor was obtained from a human donor with breast cancer. The chain uses TRBV29-1 and TRBJ2-1; D is ambiguous. The sample here was tumor tissue, taken after IRX-2 immunotherapy. DNA of the CDR3: TGCAGCGCTGGCCCGGCCAGTTCCCTCGATGAGCAGTTCTTC. This codes for CSAGPASSLDEQFF.